This T cell receptor (beta chain) originates from a study of shared clonotypes between healthy human individuals. Study-wide background: Used for every donor were three CD4 naive, three CD4 memory, two CD8 naive and one CD8 memory plate. The study's findings and limits: Represented diversity, genetic and exposure-history alike, was limited by few donors.

On this clone itself: Its antigen is unknown.

Authors' processing steps: ImmunoSEQ gave junction-only sequences without quality scores, so filtering differed. The protocol was immunoSEQ multiplex PCR, while the TCRdb copy is restricted to in-frame clones and leaves out a portion. That table is the source of V, J and clone size, and D and trimming were worked out from the DNA. The repertoire holds fewer than 850,000 clones, approximately 75% seen once, with 1.8% in the top ten. A CD45RA+ naive subset and a CD45RA-negative memory subset were split from CD4+ cells. Germline V gene lookup returns CDR1 GTSNPN and CDR2 SVGIG (reference sequence). The CDR3 contains 14 residues. The V and J ends lost 2 bases and 11 bases, in that order; junction bases with no gene match: 11.

Sequenced: memory CD4+ T cells sorted from blood. The subset: CD45RA-negative fraction. The origin of this receptor is a young woman in good health. This sequence joins TRBV30 and TRBJ1-4; TRBD1 matches 7 bases. The CDR3 nucleotides are TGTGCCTGGAGTCCTCAACCCGGGACAGAGAAACTGTTTTTT. It encodes CAWSPQPGTEKLFF.